Listed here is a single T cell receptor beta chain. The CDR3 has 17 amino acids. The J segment lost 5 bases and the V segment lost 5 bases, leaving 10 bases of the junction unmatched. Per the germline V gene, CDR1 is SGHAT and CDR2 is FQNNGV. The sample comes from a study of blood T cell repertoires in COVID-19. Study-level information: T cells, B-cell-depleted T cells, or PBMCs provided the cDNA or gDNA that served as material.

Clones were sequenced by immunoSEQ multiplex PCR, and TCRdb holds only the in-frame ones, with some missing. The repertoire holds about 40,000 clones, roughly 90% seen once, with just over 20% in the top ten. The sample comprised peripheral blood. The sequence was collected from a man aged 55 to 70 with acute or convalescent COVID-19. This chain connects TRBV11-2 to TRBJ2-1; 12 nucleotides align to TRBD2. For the CDR3, the DNA is TGTGCCAGCAGCACGGGACTAGCGGGCATAACAGACAATGAGCAGTTCTTC. Its protein product is CASSTGLAGITDNEQFF. The full variable domain, rest sourced from reference TRBV11-2 and TRBJ2-1, is EAGVAQSPRYKIIEKRQSVAFWCNPISGHATLYWYQQILGQGPKLLIQFQNNGVVDDSQLPKDRFSAERLKGVDSTLKIQPAKLEDSAVYLCASSTGLAGITDNEQFFGPGTRLTVL.